This TCR beta chain was observed in a study of immune heterogeneity within non-small cell lung tumors. Across the whole study: Histologically, several tumors were squamous cell carcinomas and over eight were non-squamous carcinomas. The remaining 1 tumor was not otherwise specified. Notes on the study in general: A moderate but significant correlation was observed between local T-cell clonality and local tumor mutational burden (R 0.3 to 0.35). Identical dominant CDR3 beta clonotypes were found recurring across a patient's tumor sites, along with site-unique high-frequency clones.

For the TCR beta CDR3, multiplex PCR with 32 V and 13 J primers performed the amplification. Via MiXCR, TCRdb re-called the multiplex PCR reads, giving one row per CDR3 protein. The table has thousands of distinct CDR3 sequences, more than 20% seen once. Germline V gene data show CDR1 as MNHEY and CDR2 as SVGEGT. CDR3 length equals 15 residues. The ends lost 2 bases at V and 2 bases at J; junction bases unmatched: 4. As template, the study used bulk tumor genomic DNA at roughly 550 ng per sample. Doctors removed several biopsies from each primary tumor during surgery, keeping them far apart. Patients underwent curative surgery for untreated, newly diagnosed non-small cell lung cancer. Donors comprised newly diagnosed non-small cell lung cancer patients undergoing surgery with curative intent. This clonotype is labeled as medium-sized (0.01 to 0.1%). As yet, its antigen is unknown.

The chain is built from TRBV6-2 or TRBV6-3 and TRBJ2-3, with 7 positions matching TRBD2. Sequencing input: lung tumor tissue. The sequence came from a man between 60 and 75 years old with non-small cell lung cancer. CDR3: CASSYPAGVTDTQYF. The CDR3 nucleotides are TGTGCCAGCAGTTACCCCGCGGGAGTCACAGATACGCAGTATTTT.